This T cell receptor (beta chain) originates from a study of shared clonotypes between healthy human individuals. Study outcomes and limitations: Of the naive CD4 clonotypes, around 5.2% were shared across several donors. Naive subsets generally exceeded memory subsets in estimated richness.

CD45RO-negative, CCR7-selected cells formed the naive CD8 fraction, which excluded terminally differentiated effector memory CD45RA+ cells. V lost 5 bases, J lost 0 bases, and 13 bases lay in between. CDR1 and CDR2 from the germline V gene are LNHDA and SQIVND (reference sequence). CDR3 length: 16 amino acids. Concerning this clone itself: Its antigen remains unidentified.

Methods used by the authors: Sequence data from immunoSEQ were junction-only and lacked quality scores; consequently, filtering differed. The assay was immunoSEQ multiplex PCR, and TCRdb's table has in-frame clones only and misses some. V and J calls and clone size are those listed in that table; D and trimming were worked out from the DNA. The sample has a few million clones; roughly 95% are singletons. The rearrangement uses TRBV19 and TRBJ2-2, with D unclear. Sample: naive CD8+ T cells from PBMCs. The TCR was taken from a man aged 18-30 years in good health. Some clones in this sample may be carry-over from other donors' samples. CDR3: CASSSTPRANTGELFF. The CDR3 nucleotides read TGTGCCAGTAGTTCTACTCCACGGGCGAACACCGGGGAGCTGTTTTTT.